A single sample gave rise to the 11 T cell receptor beta chains below, sequenced in a study of vaccination and CD4 T cells after COVID-19. The antigens of these receptors remain unknown. Stated treatment: 10-day PBMC culture with coronavirus spike peptide pools or control peptides (ViraFEST assay). Harvesting of the unexposed donor's CD4+ T cells predated the COVID-19 pandemic (2011-2018). Sequencing of the DNA from cultured CD4+ T cells was carried out with the Oncomine TCR Beta short-read assay. TCRdb fed the PCR reads into MiXCR, producing one record per CDR3 protein. The sample comprises about 2,200 distinct CDR3 sequences, 46% of which are singletons, and about two thirds rests with the top ten. The sequenced sample was CD4+ T cells from blood, cultured in vitro. The receptors stem from a human donor in good health.

The chain recombines TRBV5-4 with TRBJ2-5, with TRBD2 matching over 7 bases. Losses at the gene ends were 3 bases for V and 4 bases for J; bases not matched to a gene: 9. The CDR3 is 15 residues long. Germline V CDR1 and CDR2: SGHNT, YYREEE (reference sequence). CDR3 region: CASSSEAGYIETQYF. The CDR3 DNA reads as TGTGCCAGCAGCTCTGAAGCGGGGTATATAGAGACCCAGTACTTC.

In nucleotides, the CDR3 is TGTGCCAGCACCCTACTGGCTAGCGGGAATGGTGAGCAGTTCTTC. Translation gives CASTLLASGNGEQFF. This chain links TRBV27 with TRBJ2-1, with 9 nucleotides matching TRBD2. Germline V gene sequence: CDR1 MNHEY, CDR2 SMNVEV (reference sequence). The J segment lost 9 bases and the V segment lost 7 bases, leaving 13 bases of the junction unmatched. There are 15 residues in the CDR3.

The CDR3 loop is CASSLDRALGREAFF. CDR3 coding DNA: TGTGCCAGCAGCTTGGACCGGGCCTTGGGGCGTGAAGCTTTCTTT. The gene calls are TRBV11-2 and TRBJ1-1; possible D gene TRBD1, 5 bases. The length of the CDR3 is 15 residues. The germline CDR1 and CDR2 sequences are SGHAT and FQNNGV. Trimming took off 3 bases at V and 7 bases at J, with 18 bases between the two ends. The full variable domain, its missing parts supplied by reference TRBV11-2 and TRBJ1-1, is EAGVAQSPRYKIIEKRQSVAFWCNPISGHATLYWYQQILGQGPKLLIQFQNNGVVDDSQLPKDRFSAERLKGVDSTLKIQPAKLEDSAVYLCASSLDRALGREAFFGQGTRLTVV.

V gene TRBV7-3 combines with J gene TRBJ2-3; 12 bases align to TRBD2. CDR1 and CDR2 from the germline V gene are SGHTA and FQGTGA. The CDR3 runs to 17 residues. With V trimmed by 2 bases and J by 0 bases, 3 bases remained unmatched. CDR3: CASSLLGTSGSTDTQYF. Written as DNA, the CDR3 is TGTGCCAGCAGCTTATTGGGGACTAGCGGGAGCACAGATACGCAGTATTTT.

The V call is TRBV5-1, the J call TRBJ1-5; 8 bases agree with TRBD1. This CDR3 spans 16 amino acids. V gave up 4 bases and J gave up 0 bases; unmatched junction bases: 6. Germline CDR1 reads SGHRS; CDR2 reads YFSETQ. CDR3 DNA sequence: TGCGCCAGCAGCCCAACGACAGGGGATAGCAATCAGCCCCAGCATTTT. Translating it yields CASSPTTGDSNQPQHF.

The chain carries TRBV7-2 and TRBJ2-7, with no clear D. Trimming left V 2 bases short and J 4 bases short, with 9 bases between. The length of the CDR3 is 13 residues. Germline CDR1 and CDR2: SGHTA and FQGNSA. The CDR3 here is CASSLLRKYEQYF. CDR3 DNA sequence: TGTGCCAGCAGCTTACTACGCAAATACGAGCAGTACTTC.

The sample holds a few counts of this clonotype. This rearrangement joins TRBV20-1 to TRBJ1-3; no reliable D call. The CDR3 has 14 amino acids. The germline gives CDR1 DFQATT, CDR2 SNEGSKA (reference sequence). V lost 1 base and J 1 base, leaving 8 bases between the germline ends. CDR3 DNA: TGCAGTGCTAGAGGGCCCGGATCTGGAAACACCATATATTTT. This gives the protein CSARGPGSGNTIYF.

This clonotype was recorded a few times. V usage is TRBV6-2 or TRBV6-3 and J usage is TRBJ1-1, with D perhaps matching TRBD1 (5 bases). The germline V gene encodes CDR1 MNHEY and CDR2 SVGEGT. The CDR3 runs to 13 residues. Trimming cost V 5 bases and J 4 bases, with 11 bases left between them. CDR3 loop: CASSRRVITEAFF. The CDR3 DNA follows: TGTGCCAGCAGTCGCAGGGTGATCACTGAAGCTTTCTTT.

This clonotype was counted a few times. The genes are TRBV11-2 and TRBJ1-2; D not resolved. The germline V gene encodes CDR1 SGHAT and CDR2 FQNNGV. Between the trimmed V and J ends, which lost 5 bases and 8 bases, there was a span of 15 bases. This CDR3 comprises 13 residues. The CDR3 DNA sequence: TGTGCCAGCAGCCGCCAAGTAGGGAGAGGCTACACCTTC. As protein: CASSRQVGRGYTF.

The gene calls are TRBV20-1 and TRBJ2-3; D might be TRBD1 (6 bases). This CDR3 has 14 residues. Germline V lookup: CDR1 DFQATT, CDR2 SNEGSKA (reference sequence). The V end lost 3 bases, the J end lost 5 bases, and 15 bases lay between the germline ends. CDR3 sequence reads: CSASYRAARDTQYF. CDR3 coding DNA: TGCAGTGCTAGCTACAGGGCAGCAAGAGATACGCAGTATTTT.

The chain joins TRBV20-1 to TRBJ2-7; D uncertain. This CDR3 has 12 residues. CDR1 and CDR2 from the germline V gene are DFQATT and SNEGSKA (reference sequence). V was trimmed by 1 base and J by 3 bases, leaving 7 bases between them. For the CDR3, the DNA is TGCAGTGCTAGAGGAAAGTACTACGAGCAGTACTTC. This translates into CSARGKYYEQYF.